This record looks at one T cell receptor (beta chain) sequence and its context. Its antigen is not known. This sample is part of a study of radiotherapy plus CTLA-4 blockade in lung cancer. On the study more broadly: Patients showed objective responses in under 20% of cases, and disease control was achieved by about 31%.

Study conclusions and caveats: Blood-borne expansion of tumor-derived TCR clones followed radiotherapy plus ipilimumab. Early blood T cell clone changes and increased post-radiation serum interferon-beta were reportedly the strongest response predictors.

Focal radiation plus CTLA-4 blockade with ipilimumab was administered to patients who had chemo-refractory metastatic non-small-cell lung cancer. This table comes from immunoSEQ multiplex PCR, and its TCRdb copy is limited to in-frame clones, with some not included. The repertoire includes 70,000 to 90,000 clones, roughly 86% of them detected once, and around 0.85% sits in the top ten. From germline, CDR1 is MNHEY and CDR2 SMNVEV (reference sequence). V was clipped by 2 bases and J by 2 bases, with 7 bases between them. The CDR3 sequence is 13 residues long. V and J are TRBV27 and TRBJ2-7; D ambiguous. The source of this sequence is a human donor with non-small cell lung cancer who had stable disease on radiotherapy plus ipilimumab. This specimen consisted of peripheral blood, obtained from a patient treated with radiotherapy plus ipilimumab. CDR3 nucleotides: TGTGCCAGCAGTTTACGGCAGACCTACGAGCAGTACTTC. Translating it yields CASSLRQTYEQYF.